The entry that follows covers one T cell receptor beta chain sequence. Antigen specificity is unknown. Trimming cost V 2 bases and J 4 bases, with 8 bases left between them. Germline lookup yields CDR1 LNHNV and CDR2 YYDKDF (reference sequence). The CDR3 totals 13 residues. These data originate in a study of OX40 agonist ivuxolimab in advanced cancers. The data were produced by immunoSEQ multiplex PCR, yet TCRdb's version contains in-frame clones alone and is incomplete. The sample consists of tens of thousands of clones, approximately 90% of them appearing once. Whole-study findings and limits: Determination of antigen specificity was not performed for the expanded peripheral T cells. On average, CD8+ T cells had more expanded clones than CD4+.

The starting material was CD4+ or CD8+ T cells sorted from blood, obtained in a trial of the OX40 agonist ivuxolimab. The chain is built from TRBV15 and TRBJ2-5, with a tentative D call TRBD2 (5 bases). This receptor was taken from an adult with an advanced solid tumor such as melanoma, head and neck, liver or kidney cancer. CDR3 bases: TGTGCCACCAGCAGACGGGGAGTAGAGACCCAGTACTTC. Translating it yields CATSRRGVETQYF. The whole variable domain, filled in from reference TRBV15 and TRBJ2-5, reads DAMVIQNPRYQVTQFGKPVTLSCSQTLNHNVMYWYQQKSSQAPKLLFHYYDKDFNNEADTPDNFQSRRPNTSFCFLDIRSPGLGDTAMYLCATSRRGVETQYFGPGTRLLVL.